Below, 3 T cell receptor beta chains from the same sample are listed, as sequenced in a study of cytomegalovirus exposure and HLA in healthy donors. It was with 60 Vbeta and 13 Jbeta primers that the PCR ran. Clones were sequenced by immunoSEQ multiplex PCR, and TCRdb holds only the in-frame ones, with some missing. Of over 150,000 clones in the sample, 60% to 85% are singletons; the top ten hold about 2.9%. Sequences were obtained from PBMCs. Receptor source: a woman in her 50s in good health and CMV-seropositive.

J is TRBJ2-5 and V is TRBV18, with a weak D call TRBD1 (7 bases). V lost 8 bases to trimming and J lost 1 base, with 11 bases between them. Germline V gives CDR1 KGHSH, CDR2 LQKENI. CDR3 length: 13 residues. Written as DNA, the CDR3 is TGTGCCAGCCGACAGGGACTCCAAGAGACCCAGTACTTC. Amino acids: CASRQGLQETQYF. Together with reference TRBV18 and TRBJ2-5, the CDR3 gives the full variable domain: NAGVMQNPRHLVRRRGQEARLRCSPMKGHSHVYWYRQLPEEGLKFMVYLQKENIIDESGMPKERFSAEFPKEGPSILRIQQVVRGDSAAYFCASRQGLQETQYFGPGTRLLVL.

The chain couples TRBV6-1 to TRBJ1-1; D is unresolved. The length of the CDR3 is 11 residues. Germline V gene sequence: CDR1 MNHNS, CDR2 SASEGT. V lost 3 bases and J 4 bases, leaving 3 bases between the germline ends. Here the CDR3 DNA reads TGTGCCAGCAGTGACCGCACTGAAGCTTTCTTT. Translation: CASSDRTEAFF.

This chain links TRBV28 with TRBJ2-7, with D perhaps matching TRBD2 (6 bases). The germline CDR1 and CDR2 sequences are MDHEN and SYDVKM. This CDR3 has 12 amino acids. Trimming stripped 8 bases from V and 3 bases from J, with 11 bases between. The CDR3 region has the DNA TGTGCCAGCGGGCCGGGGGACTACGAGCAGTACTTC. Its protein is CASGPGDYEQYF.